What follows are 2 T cell receptor beta chains derived from one specimen sequenced in a study of regulatory T cells in long-lasting Graves disease. Combining iRepertoire HTBI primers with Arm-PCR of CDR3 regions, the authors built TCR beta libraries. From the multiplex PCR reads, TCRdb called clonotypes with MiXCR, one entry per CDR3 protein. The sample has hundreds of thousands of distinct CDR3 sequences; around 15% are singletons. The time point here: newly diagnosed GD, antithyroid drugs for less than 3 months. Making the TCR library involved RNA that had been extracted from PBMCs. These data were likewise used in another study, on T cells in Graves' hyperthyroidism and ophthalmopathy.

The sample in question was peripheral blood mononuclear cells (PBMCs), obtained at new diagnosis, from a patient treated with antithyroid drugs. The receptors here all came from a middle-aged woman with Graves disease.

At least ten counts were recorded for this clonotype. The rearrangement links TRBV20-1 to TRBJ2-3; 9 nucleotides match TRBD2. The length of the CDR3 is 17 residues. V shed 1 base and J 3 bases; nucleotides not matched to a gene: 11. Germline V gene data show CDR1 as DFQATT and CDR2 as SNEGSKA (reference sequence). The CDR3 sequence is CSARARTGTSMTDTQYF. The CDR3 DNA reads as TGCAGTGCTAGAGCCCGCACCGGGACTAGCATGACAGATACGCAGTATTTT.

This clonotype has a handful of counts. One end of the junction does not line up with germline, which may come from a read error. V usage is TRBV10-2 and J usage is TRBJ1-1; possible D gene TRBD1, 6 bases. This CDR3 has 13 residues. CDR1 is WSHSY, CDR2 SAAADI, per germline. CDR3: CASSSQGNTKAFF. Here the CDR3 DNA reads TGCGCCAGCAGTTCTCAGGGGAACACTAAAGCTTTCTTT.